The TCR beta chain described here comes from a study of cytomegalovirus exposure and HLA in healthy donors (dated by TCRdb to about 2017). Study-level background: The 670 or so repertoires of the first cohort and the approximately 110 validation repertoires were produced on the same platform, according to a later analysis. The study aimed to test whether signatures of past pathogen exposure could be identified by cataloging public T cell receptors. Besides the first cohort of 550 to 750 subjects, a separate validation cohort made up of roughly 120 different subjects was used. High-throughput TCR immunosequencing, statistical association of individual TCRs with disease status, and machine learning were combined to predict cytomegalovirus infection status. General findings and caveats noted by the study authors: Subsequent analysis determined that TCRs grouped into clusters in the first cohort also showed a tendency toward co-occurrence across the 130 or so validation repertoires, and approximately 93% of cluster scores exceeded 0. The authors suggested that the approach could potentially be generalized to other disease states and immunological phenotypes. A later analysis lacked HLA typing for the validation cohort, so it scored co-occurrence in that cohort across all 110 or so repertoires. Across donors, most TCR sequences were observed very rarely, whereas some public TCRs were present in many individuals. In vitro tests confirmed that a few of the cytomegalovirus-associated TCR beta chains recognize cytomegalovirus antigens. The classifier was reported to diagnose cytomegalovirus status with high specificity and sensitivity in both the original cohort and the validation cohort. The study gave a list of 150 to 200 TCR beta chains associated with cytomegalovirus.

Trimmed from V: 4 bases; trimmed from J: 7 bases; junction bases lacking a gene match: 13. From a lookup of the germline V gene, CDR1 and CDR2 are MNHNS and SASEGT. Measured from the cysteine to the phenylalanine, the CDR3 is 18 residues long. Of the read, only the CDR3 DNA is kept; its 54 bases are in frame from base 1. With respect to this clone: The clone's antigen remains unknown. No quality values exist for individual bases; no much larger clone is one base distant.

Separate from the roughly 630-subject first cohort, the validation cohort of 95 to 150 subjects was the group to which the donors belonged. The library was made by the immunoSEQ multiplex PCR assay. Concerning the study's data processing: A statistical classification framework was developed to diagnose cytomegalovirus status using the catalog of TCR beta chain sequences. The table was pulled from immuneACCESS by TCRdb, which kept in-frame rearrangements only. Such tables lose some clones; where checked, under half of the loss comes from unresolved V genes, and the rest has no known cause. For V, J and clone size, that table is used; D and trimming come from the DNA. Present in this sample are 150,000 or so clones, around 84% of which were seen just once. The ten most abundant clones make up about 2.2% of the sample.

Sequences were obtained from PBMCs. The receptor was isolated from a human donor in good health. This sequence uses TRBV6-1 and TRBJ2-2; the central 12 bases match TRBD1. Here the CDR3 is given as CASSASSGTGGLYGELFF. The base sequence is TGTGCCAGCAGTGCCAGCTCCGGGACAGGGGGCTTGTACGGGGAGCTGTTTTTT.